The rows below give T cell receptor beta chains drawn from one sample of a study of T cell responses to AZD1222 COVID-19 vaccine. The method was immunoSEQ multiplex PCR; TCRdb's version includes in-frame clones alone and lacks a portion of them. The sample has under 150,000 clones; 80% to 90% are singletons. Source: peripheral blood, taken on day 0 of AZD1222 vaccination. The receptor source for this set is an adult in good health. Each CDR3 is given without its conserved first and last residue.

TRBV19 | ASSIVGRQANTEAF
TRBV29-1 | SVGGGRGYEQY
TRBV7-8 | ASSLARDPPDYT
TRBV20-1 | SPRGGETQY
TRBV19 | ASSSDRGNSPLH
TRBV7-2 | ASSTTTTSGINEQF
TRBV7-9 | ASSLGASNYGYT
TRBV11-2 | ASSSPSGGRGNEQF
TRBV10-2 | ATHREGGYT
TRBV15 | ATSRVGGLGNTIY
TRBV6-1 | ASSDGLAVLSYEQY
TRBV10-3 | AISEGGSTDTQY
TRBV10-3 | ASKGSADTQY
TRBV5-1 | ASNAGTLLHEQY
TRBV9 | ASSPHPSPSGRRTYEQY